This TCR beta chain was sequenced in a study of blood T cell repertoires in COVID-19 (dated by TCRdb to about 2020). Notes on the research overall: Samples covering the acute and convalescent phases of COVID-19 were provided by collaborators in the United States, Italy and Spain. The material from the prospective study consisted of cDNA or gDNA derived from T cells, B-cell-depleted T cells, or PBMCs. Subjects who had been exposed to COVID-19, were actively infected with it, or had recovered from it provided the deeply sampled blood TCRbeta repertoires that made up the dataset. The repertoires were made available in a free public database intended to serve as a resource for research on the immune response to SARS-CoV-2. The samples were drawn from two sources: the first 160 participants of the ongoing ImmuneRACE study, and 1,000 to 1,500 subjects contributed by 6 global collaborators. Sample metadata almost always included a de-identified subject ID, COVID-19 status, age in years and sex. Where HLA class I and class II types were available, the types were taken from metadata supplied by the sample provider, not from assay-based typing. What the research found in general, with its limitations: The quantity of clinical and demographic metadata differed by source and by participant and was supplied without curation.

Participants in the prospective study were aged 18 to 89 years, lived in 20 to 25 United States geographic areas, and enrolled through a virtual design. To assign participants to cohorts, the prospective study relied on clinical history that participants themselves reported in a screening survey and a study questionnaire. For ImmuneRACE Cohort 3, a participant was defined as recovered based on two consecutive negative NP/OP PCR tests, clearance by a healthcare professional, or resolution of symptoms. In the prospective study, whole blood, serum and a nasopharyngeal or oropharyngeal swab were collected from each participant by mobile phlebotomists. Participants in the prospective study had the option to provide additional blood draws and questionnaires over a roughly two-month period. Before DNA extraction, prospective study blood samples were shipped either frozen or at room temperature. The CDR3 starts with the cysteine, ends with the phenylalanine, and has 14 residues. The CDR3 DNA has 42 bases and is translated from base 1. The V and J ends are trimmed by 7 bases and 0 bases, leaving 11 bases between them. CDR1 and CDR2 are drawn from the germline V gene (reference sequence): LNHDA, SQIVND.

A note on this clone: Which antigen it targets is not known. No quality values exist for individual bases; no much larger clone is one base distant.

TCRbeta CDR3 regions were amplified from genomic DNA using the immunoSEQ Assay, a bias-controlled multiplex PCR. As for the original processing: Nucleated cell counts per sample were estimated from amplification of reference gene primers within the assay. To quantify the absolute abundance of each unique TCRbeta CDR3 rearrangement, sequence reads were collapsed and filtered. For each sample, productive Simpson clonality was calculated as the square root of Simpson's diversity index across productive rearrangements. TCRdb limited this immuneACCESS table to in-frame rearrangements with V and J called. A share of clones is missing; checked studies link under half to unresolved V genes, and the rest is unexplained. The V and J calls and clone size come from that table; D and trimming were worked out from the DNA. Within this sample are some 150,000 clones, with approximately 87% of them counted one time only. Of the sample, 4.4% is held by the ten largest clones.

The sequenced sample was PBMCs or T cells enriched from blood (not recorded which). This TCR was recovered from a woman aged 45 to 65 who had recovered from COVID-19. This chain joins TRBV19 to TRBJ2-3, with the D gene uncertain. CDR3 protein: CASTQAPSTDTQYF. In nucleotide form, the sequence is TGTGCCAGTACTCAGGCACCTAGCACAGATACGCAGTATTTT. The CDR3, completed at both ends by the reference TRBV19 and TRBJ2-3 genes, gives the full variable domain DGGITQSPKYLFRKEGQNVTLSCEQNLNHDAMYWYRQDPGQGLRLIYYSQIVNDFQKGDIAEGYSVSREKKESFPLTVTSAQKNPTAFYLCASTQAPSTDTQYFGPGTRLTVL.